This T cell receptor (beta chain) was found in a study of cytomegalovirus exposure and HLA in healthy donors. Whole-study results and caveats: Indistinguishable V segments, including TRBV6-2 and TRBV6-3, were excluded. Apart from CMV serostatus, no immune exposure information was available.

PCR employed 60 Vbeta and 13 Jbeta primers. Sequenced by immunoSEQ multiplex PCR; TCRdb stores in-frame clones only, minus some. The profile covers just over 150,000 clones, with around 84% appearing a single time and roughly 2.1% taken by the ten largest. Remarks on this clone: Its antigen is still unknown.

CDR3 length: 15 amino acids. Germline CDR1 reads SGHRS; CDR2 reads YFSETQ. V shed 4 bases and J 7 bases; nucleotides not matched to a gene: 7. The clonotype originates from a man between 18 and 29 years old in good health and CMV-seronegative. This chain uses TRBV5-1 with TRBJ1-6; 8 bases agree with TRBD1. The sample taken for sequencing was PBMCs. This CDR3 reads CASSPTGDRNSPLHF. CDR3 DNA sequence: TGCGCCAGCAGCCCGACAGGGGATCGGAATTCACCCCTCCACTTT.